This T cell receptor (beta chain) was captured in a study of blood T cell repertoires in COVID-19. Study-wide background: Collection of acute and convalescent COVID-19 samples took place in the United States, Italy and Spain. T cells, B-cell-depleted T cells, or PBMCs supplied cDNA or gDNA.

Per the study methods: Using reference gene primer amplification, nucleated cell counts were estimated. Profiled with immunoSEQ multiplex PCR; TCRdb holds only in-frame clones, not every one. Clone size and the V and J calls come from that table; the DNA yielded D and trimming. The sample contains 130,000 to 150,000 clones, 80% of which appear only once. The V segment lost 5 bases and the J segment 7 bases; nucleotides outside the gene matches: 4. The CDR3 is made up of 14 amino acids. Germline assignment: CDR1 SGHAT and CDR2 FQNNGV. Sample: peripheral blood. The J gene is TRBJ2-1, the V gene TRBV11-2; 11 bases map to TRBD2. This sequence originates from a man between 65 and 85 years old who had recovered from COVID-19. CDR3 bases: TGTGCCAGCAGCGCACTAGCGGGAGTGAATGAGCAGTTCTTC. Protein: CASSALAGVNEQFF. The full variable domain, with the rest looked up from reference TRBV11-2 and TRBJ2-1, is EAGVAQSPRYKIIEKRQSVAFWCNPISGHATLYWYQQILGQGPKLLIQFQNNGVVDDSQLPKDRFSAERLKGVDSTLKIQPAKLEDSAVYLCASSALAGVNEQFFGPGTRLTVL.